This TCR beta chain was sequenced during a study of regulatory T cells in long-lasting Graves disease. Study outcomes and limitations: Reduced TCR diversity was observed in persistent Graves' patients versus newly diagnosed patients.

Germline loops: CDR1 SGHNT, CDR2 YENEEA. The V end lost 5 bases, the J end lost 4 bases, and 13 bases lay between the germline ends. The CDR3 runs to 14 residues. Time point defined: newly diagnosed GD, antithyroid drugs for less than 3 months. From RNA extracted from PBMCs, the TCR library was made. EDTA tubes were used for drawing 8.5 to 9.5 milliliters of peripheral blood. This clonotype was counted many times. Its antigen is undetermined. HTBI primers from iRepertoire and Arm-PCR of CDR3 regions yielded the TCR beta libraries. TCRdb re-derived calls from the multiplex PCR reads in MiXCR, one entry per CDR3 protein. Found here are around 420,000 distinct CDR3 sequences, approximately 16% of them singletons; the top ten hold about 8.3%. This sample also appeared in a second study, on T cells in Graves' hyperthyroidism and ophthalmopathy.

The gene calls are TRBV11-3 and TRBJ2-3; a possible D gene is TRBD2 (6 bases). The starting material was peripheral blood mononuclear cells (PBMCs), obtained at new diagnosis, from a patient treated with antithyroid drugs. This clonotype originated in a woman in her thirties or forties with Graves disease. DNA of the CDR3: TGTGCCAGCAGCCCTACACTAGCATCAGATACGCAGTATTTT. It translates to CASSPTLASDTQYF.